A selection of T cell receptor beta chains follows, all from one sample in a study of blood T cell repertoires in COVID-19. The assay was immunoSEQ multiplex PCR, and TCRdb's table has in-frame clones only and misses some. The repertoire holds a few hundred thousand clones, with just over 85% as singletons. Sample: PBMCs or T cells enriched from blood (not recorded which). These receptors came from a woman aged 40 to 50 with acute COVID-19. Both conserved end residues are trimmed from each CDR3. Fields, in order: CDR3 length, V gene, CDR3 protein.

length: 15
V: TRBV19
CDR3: ASSFGTSGRAGNEQF

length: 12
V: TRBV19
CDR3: ASSIARGNEKLF

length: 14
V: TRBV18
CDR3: ASSPPGWGQYNEQF

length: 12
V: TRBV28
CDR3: ASGGGGANEKLF

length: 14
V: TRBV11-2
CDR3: ASSLAKTGVPHEQY

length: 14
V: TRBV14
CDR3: ASSHLTPSGSYEQY

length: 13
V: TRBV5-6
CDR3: ASSLAGTGLKEQF

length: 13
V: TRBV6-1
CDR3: ASSQAGVSDHEQF

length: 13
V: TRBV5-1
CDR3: ASSFGAGSVGEQF

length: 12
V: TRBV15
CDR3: ATSRGRGGYEQY

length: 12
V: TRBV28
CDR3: ASGVTDPNTEAF

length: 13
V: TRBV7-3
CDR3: ASSWTGGKGGELF

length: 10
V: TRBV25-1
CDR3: ASSANTDTQY

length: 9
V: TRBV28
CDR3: ASSLSGEQY

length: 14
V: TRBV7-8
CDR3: ASSSPMVGGRNTIY

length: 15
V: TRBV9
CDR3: ASSPPPLAGKRTEAF

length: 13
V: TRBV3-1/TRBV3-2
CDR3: ASQKSRTKVHEQF

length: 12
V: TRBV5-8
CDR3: ASSLVYSGNTIY

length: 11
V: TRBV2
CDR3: ASSDTGGYGYT

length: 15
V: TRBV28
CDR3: ASSESQGAGRNQPQH

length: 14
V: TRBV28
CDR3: ASINVGLAGNYEQY

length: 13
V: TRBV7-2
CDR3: ASSYRQGPTDTQY

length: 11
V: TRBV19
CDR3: ASSGDGGDSQF